This entry is about one T cell receptor (beta chain). No antigen is known for it. The data originate from a study of identical twins. A template switching step contributed a universal primer site, while unique molecular identifiers were present in the cDNA. TCRdb redid the calling of the 5' RACE reads with MiXCR, one entry per CDR3 protein. This sample carries 240,000 or so distinct CDR3 sequences, about 11% of them seen once, and the ten largest clones take 9% to 10%. Germline CDR1 and CDR2: SGHAT and FQNNGV. The V gene end was trimmed by 5 bases and the J gene end by 0 bases; junction bases not matched to a gene: 14. The CDR3 sequence is 19 residues long. Study observations and caveats: The study found weaker excess twin sharing in beta out-of-frame sequences.

Sequenced: memory T cells sorted from blood. This chain connects TRBV11-2 to TRBJ2-3, with 10 bases that match TRBD2. The sequence was obtained from a man over 45 in good health. CDR3 region: CASSGRDIAGGRSTDTQYF. The CDR3 DNA reads as TGTGCCAGCAGCGGACGCGATATAGCGGGAGGCCGAAGCACAGATACGCAGTATTTT.